The 2 T cell receptor beta chains listed next were all sequenced from one sample in a study of shared clonotypes between healthy human individuals. Terminally differentiated effector memory CD45RA+ cells were excluded by CCR7 positive selection of CD45RO-negative cells. Sequencing was performed with immunoSEQ multiplex PCR; in TCRdb, only in-frame clones are kept and a portion is missing. This sample yields a few million clones, of which roughly 95% are seen a single time; roughly 1.7% belongs to the top ten. Sequencing used naive CD8+ T cells from PBMCs. The source is a man aged 18-30 years in good health. Some clones in this sample may be carry-over from other donors' samples.

This clone was detected only once. The sample has other DNA sequences that encode this CDR3 too. The V call is TRBV6-5, the J call TRBJ2-7; possible D gene TRBD2, 6 bases. The CDR3 is 12 amino acids. V lost 5 bases, J lost 3 bases, and 8 bases lay in between. Germline assignment: CDR1 MNHEY and CDR2 SVGAGI. CDR3 bases: TGTGCCAGCAGTGCCGGGGGCTACGAGCAGTACTTC. It specifies CASSAGGYEQYF.

The chain is built from TRBV6-1 and TRBJ1-2; the D gene is possibly TRBD1 (5 bases). Deletions cut 5 bases from V and 4 bases from J, with 14 bases between. The CDR3 is 14 residues long. Germline assignment: CDR1 MNHNS and CDR2 SASEGT. CDR3 in amino acids: CASSPRGKGYGYTF. The CDR3 nucleotides are TGTGCCAGCAGTCCGAGGGGCAAAGGCTATGGCTACACCTTC.